The text below deals with one T cell receptor beta chain. Its matching antigen is unknown. With 60 Vbeta and 13 Jbeta primers, the PCR was carried out. TCRdb's copy holds only in-frame clones and misses some; the assay was immunoSEQ multiplex PCR. Of 150,000 or so clones in the sample, 75% were seen once. These data belong to a study of cytomegalovirus exposure and HLA in healthy donors. Study outcomes and limitations: One later analysis reportedly identified an Asian-associated ancestry cluster that showed fewer N-insertions than the roughly 640-donor mean. The productive fraction for most TCR beta V segments was about 90% or about 30% in an earlier analysis. Analysis was carried out at a later point, and it linked a missense DCLRE1C variant to TCR beta V- and J-gene trimming.

The CDR3 covers 14 residues. The V segment lost 1 base and the J segment 6 bases; nucleotides outside the gene matches: 3. Germline assignment: CDR1 LNHDA and CDR2 SQIVND (reference sequence). The specimen sequenced was PBMCs. This TCR was sampled from a woman between 35 and 50 years old in good health and CMV-seropositive. This chain links TRBV19 with TRBJ2-1; 7 bases are a match to TRBD2. This CDR3 is CASSIAAGANEQFF. CDR3 nucleotide sequence: TGTGCCAGTAGTATAGCCGCGGGAGCCAATGAGCAGTTCTTC.